This is a list of T cell receptor beta chains from one sample in a study of blood T cell repertoires in COVID-19. Libraries were prepared by immunoSEQ multiplex PCR; TCRdb keeps only in-frame clonotypes and omits some of them. The sample holds about 200,000 clones; 87% are singletons and the top ten take 20% to 25%. Sample: peripheral blood. Receptor source: a man in his 60s with active or convalescent COVID-19. The CDR3 runs from the conserved cysteine through the conserved F or W. The order of the fields is D gene, J gene, V gene, clone size, CDR3 DNA, CDR3 protein. The D gene is left open where the match is weak. Not all rows give a size; the values are once, few, many and, for expanded clones, a class.

D: -; J: TRBJ2-5; V: TRBV4-2; size: once; DNA: TGTGCCAGCAGCCAAGAAAGGCGGCACCAAGAGACCCAGTACTTC; CDR3: CASSQERRHQETQYF
D: -; J: TRBJ2-3; V: TRBV24-1; size: -; DNA: TGTGCCACCAGTGATCCCGGGCCCACAGGAGGCACAGATACGCAGTATTTT; CDR3: CATSDPGPTGGTDTQYF
D: TRBD1; J: TRBJ1-1; V: TRBV6-5; size: -; DNA: TGTGCCAGCTCTCGTGGGACAGCGAACACTGAAGCTTTCTTT; CDR3: CASSRGTANTEAFF
D: TRBD1; J: TRBJ1-2; V: TRBV2; size: -; DNA: TGTGCCAGCAGTGACCTGACAGGGGGCAGCCGTGGCTACACCTTC; CDR3: CASSDLTGGSRGYTF
D: TRBD2; J: TRBJ2-1; V: TRBV2; size: -; DNA: TGTGCCAGCGTGATAGCGGGGGGGATTGAGCAGTTCTTC; CDR3: CASVIAGGIEQFF
D: TRBD1; J: TRBJ2-1; V: TRBV19; size: -; DNA: TGTGCCAGTAGCGAATCGTCTGACAGGGTTCCGTTCTTC; CDR3: CASSESSDRVPFF
D: TRBD2; J: TRBJ2-5; V: TRBV7-9; size: -; DNA: TGTGCCAGCAGCTTGGGACTAGCGGGGGGGCGGCAAGAGACCCAGTACTTC; CDR3: CASSLGLAGGRQETQYF
D: TRBD1; J: TRBJ1-6; V: TRBV6-1; size: -; DNA: TGTGCCAGCAGTGAGGGGGAGGACAGGGTAGAGACGGCCCTCCACTTT; CDR3: CASSEGEDRVETALHF
D: -; J: TRBJ1-6; V: TRBV6-5; size: -; DNA: TGTGCCAGCAGCGACAGCTCCTATAATTCACCCCTCCACTTT; CDR3: CASSDSSYNSPLHF
D: TRBD2; J: TRBJ2-1; V: TRBV11-2; size: -; DNA: TGTGCCAGCAGCCCAAGACTAGCGGGGGGCCTCTACAATGAGCAGTTCTTC; CDR3: CASSPRLAGGLYNEQFF
D: -; J: TRBJ1-1; V: TRBV10-3; size: -; DNA: TGTGCCATCAGTGTGGGGGGGGAAGCTTTCTTT; CDR3: CAISVGGEAFF
D: -; J: TRBJ1-2; V: TRBV2; size: few; DNA: TGTGCCACCCCCTCAGGGCAGCAGGTCCTTTATGGCTACACCTTC; CDR3: CATPSGQQVLYGYTF
D: -; J: TRBJ2-1; V: TRBV7-8; size: -; DNA: TGTGCCAGCAGCTTAAGGGGCTACAATGAGCAGTTCTTC; CDR3: CASSLRGYNEQFF
D: -; J: TRBJ2-5; V: TRBV9; size: -; DNA: TGTGCCAGCAGCGGTAGGGGACAAGAGACCCAGTACTTC; CDR3: CASSGRGQETQYF
D: TRBD2; J: TRBJ2-1; V: TRBV30; size: -; DNA: TGTGCCTGGAGTGTTTTGGCGGGGGGGCGGAATGAGCAGTTCTTC; CDR3: CAWSVLAGGRNEQFF
D: TRBD2; J: TRBJ2-3; V: TRBV9; size: -; DNA: TGTGCCAGCGGGCTAGCGGGGGGCACAGATACGCAGTATTTT; CDR3: CASGLAGGTDTQYF
D: TRBD2; J: TRBJ2-1; V: TRBV2; size: once; DNA: TGTGCCAGCAGTGAGGGACTAGCGGGGTACAATGAGCAGTTCTTC; CDR3: CASSEGLAGYNEQFF
D: TRBD2; J: TRBJ2-1; V: TRBV12-3/TRBV12-4; size: once; DNA: TGTGCCAGCAGTTTAAGGGGAGGGAATGAGCAGTTCTTC; CDR3: CASSLRGGNEQFF
D: -; J: TRBJ2-2; V: TRBV5-4; size: -; DNA: TGTGCCAGCAGCTTCGTCGACACCGGGGAGCTGTTTTTT; CDR3: CASSFVDTGELFF
D: TRBD2; J: TRBJ2-5; V: TRBV2; size: few; DNA: TGTGCCAGCAGGGTAGCGGGGGGGAAAGAGACCCAGTACTTC; CDR3: CASRVAGGKETQYF
D: -; J: TRBJ1-5; V: TRBV21-1; size: -; DNA: TGTGCCAGCAGCTCCTGGGACAGGGGCCCCAAGGGGCCCCAGCATTTT; CDR3: CASSSWDRGPKGPQHF
D: TRBD2; J: TRBJ2-3; V: TRBV20-1; size: -; DNA: TGCAGTGCTAGTTTCCTAGCGGGGGCCACCGGGACAGATACGCAGTATTTT; CDR3: CSASFLAGATGTDTQYF
D: TRBD2; J: TRBJ2-3; V: TRBV7-3; size: once; DNA: TGTGCCAGCAGCTCTAGCGGGGGGAACACAGATACGCAGTATTTT; CDR3: CASSSSGGNTDTQYF
D: TRBD1; J: TRBJ1-2; V: TRBV18; size: -; DNA: TGTGCCAGCTCAGCGACAGGGGTCGATGGCTACACCTTC; CDR3: CASSATGVDGYTF
D: TRBD1; J: TRBJ1-2; V: TRBV14; size: -; DNA: TGTGCCAGCAGCAGCCAAGGAGGGACAGTCGGCTACACCTTC; CDR3: CASSSQGGTVGYTF
D: -; J: TRBJ1-3; V: TRBV11-3; size: -; DNA: TGTGCCAGCAGCTTAGACGAAAAGAGCACCATATATTTT; CDR3: CASSLDEKSTIYF
D: TRBD2; J: TRBJ2-5; V: TRBV5-4; size: -; DNA: TGTGCCAGCAGCCCCGGGACTAGCGGGGGGACAGAGACCCAGTACTTC; CDR3: CASSPGTSGGTETQYF
D: -; J: TRBJ2-1; V: TRBV4-1; size: -; DNA: TGCGCCAGCAGCCAAAGTAGACTCATTTGGAATGAGCAGTTCTTC; CDR3: CASSQSRLIWNEQFF
D: -; J: TRBJ1-1; V: TRBV7-9; size: -; DNA: TGTGCCAGCAGCGGCAGGAGGCGCGACCGCACTGAAGCTTTCTTT; CDR3: CASSGRRRDRTEAFF
D: TRBD1; J: TRBJ1-1; V: TRBV15; size: -; DNA: TGTGCCACCAGCAGCGCGACAGGGGGCTCTGAAGCTTTCTTT; CDR3: CATSSATGGSEAFF
D: TRBD2; J: TRBJ2-1; V: TRBV5-1; size: -; DNA: TGCGCCAGCAGCTTGGCACTAGCGGGGAAGGATGAGCAGTTCTTC; CDR3: CASSLALAGKDEQFF
D: TRBD1; J: TRBJ1-4; V: TRBV9; size: -; DNA: TGTGCCAGCAGCGTGGGACAGGGAGGGGGGAAACTGTTTTTT; CDR3: CASSVGQGGGKLFF
D: TRBD1; J: TRBJ1-1; V: TRBV30; size: -; DNA: TGTGCCTGGATTACGCACAGGGGCACTGAAGCTTTCTTT; CDR3: CAWITHRGTEAFF
D: -; J: TRBJ1-4; V: TRBV12-5; size: -; DNA: TGTGCTAGTGGTTCGGACCGGGACGGGGGATCCCAAGTGGGTAATGAAAAACTGTTTTTT; CDR3: CASGSDRDGGSQVGNEKLFF
D: TRBD1; J: TRBJ2-7; V: TRBV19; size: -; DNA: TGTGCCACTGGACAGGGGGGATACGAGCAGTACTTC; CDR3: CATGQGGYEQYF
D: TRBD1; J: TRBJ1-4; V: TRBV2; size: -; DNA: TGTGCCAGCAGTACTACAGGGGAACTGTTTTTT; CDR3: CASSTTGELFF
D: TRBD1; J: TRBJ1-5; V: TRBV7-9; size: -; DNA: TGTGCCAGCAGCATGTGGACAGGGGGAGGCAATCAGCCCCAGCATTTT; CDR3: CASSMWTGGGNQPQHF
D: -; J: TRBJ2-2; V: TRBV3-1/TRBV3-2; size: -; DNA: TGTGCCAGCAGCCAACAGGGAAATGTCGGGGAGCTGTTTTTT; CDR3: CASSQQGNVGELFF
D: TRBD1; J: TRBJ1-2; V: TRBV2; size: few; DNA: TGTGCCAGCAGGGGACAGGCCTATCCTAACTATGGCTACACCTTC; CDR3: CASRGQAYPNYGYTF
D: -; J: TRBJ1-1; V: TRBV19; size: -; DNA: TGTGCCAGTAGTTCTTTCCGACTGGGGAACACTGAAGCTTTCTTT; CDR3: CASSSFRLGNTEAFF